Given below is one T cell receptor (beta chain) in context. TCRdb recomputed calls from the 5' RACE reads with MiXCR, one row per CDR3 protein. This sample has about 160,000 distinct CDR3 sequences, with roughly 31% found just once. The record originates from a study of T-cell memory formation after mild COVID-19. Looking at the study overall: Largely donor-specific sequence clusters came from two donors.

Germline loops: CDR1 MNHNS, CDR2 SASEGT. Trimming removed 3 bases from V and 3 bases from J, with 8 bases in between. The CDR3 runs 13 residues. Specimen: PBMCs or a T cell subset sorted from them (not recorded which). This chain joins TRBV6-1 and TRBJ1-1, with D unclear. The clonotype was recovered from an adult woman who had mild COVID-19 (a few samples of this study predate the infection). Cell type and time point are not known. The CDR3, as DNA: TGTGCCAGCAGTGAGGGGTGGGACACTGAAGCTTTCTTT. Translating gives CASSEGWDTEAFF.